These T cell receptor beta chains were read from a single sample in a study of beta chain features in type 1 diabetes. The data were produced by immunoSEQ multiplex PCR, yet TCRdb's version contains in-frame clones alone and is incomplete. Among fewer than 250,000 clones, roughly 15% were seen once, and the ten largest hold about 0.027%. The sequenced sample was naive CD4+ T cells from blood. These receptors were obtained from a woman aged 35 to 49 in good health. Each CDR3 is given with its conserved first and last residue. A row's size may be missing; if present it is once, few, many or a size class.

v_call clone_size cdr3_aa
TRBV4-3 - CASSRQAGASYEQYF
TRBV4-3 few CASSQANGQYGYTF
TRBV13 few CASSLENRDFPEGTQYF
TRBV9 - CASSVAETQYF
TRBV6-5 few CASSQRTVSGNTIYF
TRBV29-1 few CSGQGNYGYTF
TRBV9 - CASSVLGGATDTQYF
TRBV11-2 few CASSLVAHELAAFF
TRBV9 few CASSADREYGYTF
TRBV18 - CASSLSDGDTQYF
TRBV19 - CASNRANYGYTF
TRBV7-8 - CASSSGNEQYF
TRBV20-1 - CSGRTGSGYTF
TRBV5-4 - CASSSGLAGGWNQETQYF
TRBV7-9 - CASSLSANYGYTF
TRBV7-9 - CASSPGSEAFF
TRBV2 - CASSARGTSYGYTF
TRBV21-1 few CASRIRRGRHTQYF
TRBV11-2 few CASSRLAGGYEQFF
TRBV7-2 few CASRQFGTALSGANVLTF
TRBV19 - CASTLRGRNEQFF
TRBV10-1 - CASSPGTGGSGANVLTF
TRBV6-1 few CASRTQGNTEAFF
TRBV30 few CAWRKDRHKANTEAFF
TRBV23-1 - CASSHPATGGSYNSPLHF
TRBV5-1 - CASSTGDSNQPQHF
TRBV18 - CASSSSIGTGQNYGYTF
TRBV25-1 - CASSGTIPYEQYF
TRBV11-2 - CASSSRGLNTEAFF
TRBV11-2 few CASSLGLAGGPDTQYF
TRBV5-4 - CASSLRASEGNEQFF
TRBV28 few CAYRGPSYGYTF
TRBV11-3 few CASSTNRGRHQPQHF
TRBV5-1 - CASSLGGLAGDYEQYF
TRBV7-2 - CASSLAVGALDEQFF
TRBV7-9 few CASSLVPDDRAGYTF
TRBV21-1 - CASSKGGSRCLSYEQYF
TRBV11-2 - CASSLDLSAGTYEQYF
TRBV6-6 few CASSPPGQASYEQYF
TRBV7-7 - CASSLWRADTQYF
TRBV9 few CASSVGLANEQYF
TRBV29-1 - CSVVLVVGDRGLEQYF
TRBV7-2 - CASRTGRETQYF
TRBV6-5 - CASSSNYEQYF
TRBV23-1 - CASSQERANTDTQYF
TRBV5-1 few CASSLGGPRETQYF
TRBV5-1 few CASSPLAGADTQYF
TRBV19 - CASTPRHSIPETQYF
TRBV11-2 - CASSLDRSGELFF
TRBV28 - CASSPPRQGIYNSPLHF
TRBV25-1 few CASSDSQGSGNTIYF
TRBV7-6 few CASSSRPDSFMNTEAFF
TRBV28 - CASSRVWGYTF
TRBV2 - CASSMLEVGASYEQYF
TRBV28 few CASSLTSRGRQPQHF
TRBV5-6 few CASSSTGQYGYTF
TRBV6-6 few CASGFNTEAFF
TRBV4-1 - CASSHKGLAGEDTQYF
TRBV5-1 few CASSPRGNTEAFF
TRBV28 - CASSLVRGGLGGTYEQYF